A single sample gave rise to the 19 T cell receptor beta chains below, sequenced in a study of blood T cell repertoires in COVID-19. TCRdb's table, derived via immunoSEQ multiplex PCR, lists solely in-frame clones and lacks some. The sample lists approximately 100,000 clones, 85% to 90% seen once, with about 1% in the top ten. The sequenced material came from peripheral blood. The receptors originated from a human donor in a cohort sampled during active COVID-19.

The CDR3 DNA is TGTGCCAGTAGTGGATGGGACAGGGCGAACACTGAAGCTTTCTTT. This encodes CASSGWDRANTEAFF. This chain joins TRBV19 and TRBJ1-1; 9 positions agree with TRBD1. V was pared by 5 bases and J by 1 base, with 5 bases of the junction left unmatched. Germline CDR1 reads LNHDA; CDR2 reads SQIVND (reference sequence). The CDR3 contains 15 residues.

The genes are TRBV6-5 and TRBJ1-6; D call uncertain. Germline CDR1 is MNHEY and CDR2 is SVGAGI. This CDR3 has 13 residues. Trimming took 2 bases from V and 8 from J, leaving 7 bases between them. The CDR3 DNA is TGTGCCAGCAGTTACGGCGGCCATTCACCCCTCCACTTT. Translation gives CASSYGGHSPLHF.

The rearrangement uses TRBV18 and TRBJ1-2; a possible D gene is TRBD1 (6 bases). Trimming pared 6 bases from V and 0 bases from J, leaving 11 bases between. Germline V gives CDR1 KGHSH, CDR2 LQKENI. The CDR3 has 14 residues. The CDR3 coding sequence is TGTGCCAGCTCCCTACAGGGAGCTAACTATGGCTACACCTTC. Its translation is CASSLQGANYGYTF.

The chain uses TRBV2 and TRBJ2-5, with 8 positions matching TRBD1. With V trimmed by 6 bases and J by 1 base, 7 bases remained unmatched. The CDR3 extends over 15 amino acids. The germline gives CDR1 SNHLY, CDR2 FYNNEI. Here the CDR3 DNA reads TGTGCCAGCAGCGCTGACAGGGGTGGCCAAGAGACCCAGTACTTC. Encoded protein: CASSADRGGQETQYF.

The chain employs TRBV9 and TRBJ1-1; no clear D. V lost 4 bases to trimming and J lost 2 bases, with 9 bases between them. Germline loops: CDR1 SGDLS, CDR2 YYNGEE. The CDR3 runs to 13 residues. The CDR3 reads CASSPPPNTEAFF. The CDR3 DNA sequence: TGTGCCAGCAGCCCCCCCCCTAACACTGAAGCTTTCTTT.

The V and J genes are TRBV6-1 and TRBJ2-4, with 11 bases aligning to TRBD1. Germline values: CDR1 MNHNS, CDR2 SASEGT. The CDR3 consists of 15 residues. The V gene end was trimmed by 0 bases and the J gene end by 10 bases; junction bases not matched to a gene: 5. The chain's CDR3 is CASSEAGDRGGIQYF. The CDR3 DNA reads as TGTGCCAGCAGTGAAGCGGGGGACAGGGGGGGAATTCAGTACTTC.

V is TRBV7-9 and J is TRBJ2-2; 9 bases match TRBD2. Germline values: CDR1 SEHNR, CDR2 FQNEAQ (reference sequence). The CDR3 contains 16 residues. V lost 5 bases to trimming and J lost 4 bases; unmatched junction nucleotides: 8. The CDR3: CASSPAGGAITGELFF. The DNA of the CDR3 is TGTGCCAGCAGCCCCGCGGGGGGGGCCATCACCGGGGAGCTGTTTTTT.

The chain uses TRBV28 and TRBJ2-3; D is unresolved. Trimming left V 6 bases short and J 3 bases short, with 4 bases between. Germline CDR1 and CDR2: MDHEN and SYDVKM. The CDR3 spans 11 residues. The CDR3 DNA reads as TGTGCCAGCAGACAGACAGATACGCAGTATTTT. As protein: CASRQTDTQYF. Full variable domain (outside the CDR3, taken from reference TRBV28 and TRBJ2-3): DVKVTQSSRYLVKRTGEKVFLECVQDMDHENMFWYRQDPGLGLRLIYFSYDVKMKEKGDIPEGYSVSREKKERFSLILESASTNQTSMYLCASRQTDTQYFGPGTRLTVL.

V gene TRBV9 combines with J gene TRBJ2-7; TRBD2 is a possible D gene (5 bases). Deletions cut 8 bases from V and 2 bases from J, with 23 bases between. This CDR3 is built from 16 residues. CDR1 is SGDLS and CDR2 is YYNGEE in the germline V gene. CDR3 in DNA: TGTGCCAGAGCAAGGACTGGCCTAGAGACCACCTACGAGCAGTACTTC. Encoded protein: CARARTGLETTYEQYF.

This clone was detected once. This chain joins TRBV6-6 and TRBJ2-1, with D possibly TRBD2 on 6 matching bases. Germline CDR1 MNHNY, CDR2 SVGAGI (reference sequence). V lost 4 bases and J lost 8, with 15 bases in between. This CDR3 has 14 residues. The CDR3: CASSWDLLGDEQFF. DNA for the CDR3: TGTGCCAGCAGTTGGGACTTGCTGGGCGATGAGCAGTTCTTC.

The rearrangement joins TRBV9 to TRBJ2-1, with 15 bases matching TRBD2. With 2 bases clipped from V and 10 bases from J, the junction kept 16 bases outside the gene matches. The germline V gene has CDR1 SGDLS and CDR2 YYNGEE. This CDR3 region has 19 residues. Written as DNA, the CDR3 is TGTGCCAGCAGCGTCCCCTCCAGCGGACTAGCGGGGGGGGGTGGGGAGCAGTTCTTC. Encoded protein: CASSVPSSGLAGGGGEQFF.

This rearrangement joins TRBV27 to TRBJ2-1; 7 bases are a match to TRBD2. V shed 3 bases and J 8 bases; nucleotides not matched to a gene: 7. The CDR3 sequence is 14 residues long. The germline V gene has CDR1 MNHEY and CDR2 SMNVEV (reference sequence). The CDR3 sequence is CASSLGRGGDEQFF. The CDR3 region has the DNA TGTGCCAGCAGTTTGGGCCGGGGAGGGGATGAGCAGTTCTTC.

The chain has TRBV7-2 and TRBJ1-5, with a weak D call TRBD1 (6 bases). V shed 6 bases and J shed 7 bases, with 13 bases lying between them. Germline loops: CDR1 SGHTA, CDR2 FQGNSA. This CDR3 is 13 amino acids long. The CDR3 sequence is CASSYRVGQPQHF. The CDR3 bases are TGTGCCAGCAGTTACAGGGTTGGGCAGCCCCAGCATTTT.

The chain uses TRBV7-9 and TRBJ1-2, with TRBD1 matching 11 bases. This CDR3 is 16 amino acids long. Germline CDR1 and CDR2: SEHNR and FQNEAQ (reference sequence). The junction had 4 bases not matched to a gene; V was cut back by 2 bases and J by 2 bases. The CDR3, as DNA: TGTGCCAGCAGCTTACGCCGGGACAGGGGGAACTATGGCTACACCTTC. Translated, it gives CASSLRRDRGNYGYTF.

This clone was detected only once. The V call is TRBV5-4, the J call TRBJ2-7, with a tentative D call TRBD2 (7 bases). Germline CDR1 is SGHNT and CDR2 is YYREEE (reference sequence). The CDR3 runs 16 residues. Trimming took 1 base from V and 5 from J, leaving 19 bases between them. CDR3 region: CASSLPGAGAIDEQYF. CDR3 sequence (DNA): TGTGCCAGCAGCTTGCCCGGGGCGGGGGCGATTGACGAGCAGTACTTC.

The V and J genes are TRBV6-2 or TRBV6-3 and TRBJ2-3; 7 bases fit TRBD1. CDR1 and CDR2 (germline): MNHEY, SVGEGT. This CDR3 comprises 18 residues. V dropped 4 bases and J dropped 2; count of bases not matched to a gene: 15. The CDR3 sequence: CASSSRRQGLTYTDTQYF. DNA of the CDR3: TGTGCCAGCAGTTCCCGACGACAGGGCCTAACCTACACAGATACGCAGTATTTT.

The V gene is TRBV7-2, the J gene TRBJ1-1; 8 bases fit TRBD1. The trim removed 4 bases at V and 5 bases at J, leaving 9 bases unmatched. Germline V lookup: CDR1 SGHTA, CDR2 FQGNSA. This CDR3 region has 15 residues. Here the CDR3 reads CASSSDRGWGTEAFF. CDR3 bases: TGTGCCAGCAGCTCTGACAGGGGTTGGGGTACTGAAGCTTTCTTT.

V and J are TRBV19 and TRBJ2-2, with 7 bases lining up with TRBD1. The V segment lost 1 base and the J segment 4 bases; nucleotides outside the gene matches: 9. The V gene's germline CDR1 is LNHDA and CDR2 SQIVND (reference sequence). The CDR3 has 17 residues. DNA of the CDR3: TGTGCCAGTAGTATAGGGTTGAGGGGGCCGGGCACCGGGGAGCTGTTTTTT. Protein: CASSIGLRGPGTGELFF. The whole variable domain, filled in from reference TRBV19 and TRBJ2-2, reads DGGITQSPKYLFRKEGQNVTLSCEQNLNHDAMYWYRQDPGQGLRLIYYSQIVNDFQKGDIAEGYSVSREKKESFPLTVTSAQKNPTAFYLCASSIGLRGPGTGELFFGEGSRLTVL.

The gene calls are TRBV29-1 and TRBJ2-5, with TRBD1 as a possible D gene (6 bases). This CDR3 spans 13 amino acids. CDR1 is SQVTM and CDR2 is ANQGSEA in the germline V gene. Trimming shortened V by 3 bases and J by 7 bases, and 15 bases separated the two germline ends. CDR3 nucleotides: TGCAGCGTTGAGCAGGCCCGCAGGGGGACCCAGTACTTC. Encoded protein: CSVEQARRGTQYF. Together with reference TRBV29-1 and TRBJ2-5, the CDR3 gives the full variable domain: SAVISQKPSRDICQRGTSLTIQCQVDSQVTMMFWYRQQPGQSLTLIATANQGSEATYESGFVIDKFPISRPNLTFSTLTVSNMSPEDSSIYLCSVEQARRGTQYFGPGTRLLVL.